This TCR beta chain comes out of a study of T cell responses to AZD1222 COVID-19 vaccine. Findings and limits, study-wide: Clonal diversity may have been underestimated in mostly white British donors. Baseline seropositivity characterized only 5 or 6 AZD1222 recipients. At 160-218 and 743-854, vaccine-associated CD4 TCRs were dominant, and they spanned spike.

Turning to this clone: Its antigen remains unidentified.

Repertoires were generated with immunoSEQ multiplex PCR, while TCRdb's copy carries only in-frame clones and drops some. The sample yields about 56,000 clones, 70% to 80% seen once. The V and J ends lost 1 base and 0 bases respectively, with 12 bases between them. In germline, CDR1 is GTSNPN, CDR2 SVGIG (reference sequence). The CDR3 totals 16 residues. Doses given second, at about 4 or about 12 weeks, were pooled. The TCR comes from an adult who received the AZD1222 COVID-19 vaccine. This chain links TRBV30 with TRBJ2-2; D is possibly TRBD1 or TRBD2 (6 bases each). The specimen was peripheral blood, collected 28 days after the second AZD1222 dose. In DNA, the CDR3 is TGTGCCTGGAGTGATGCTAGGGGGGCGAACACCGGGGAGCTGTTTTTT. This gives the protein CAWSDARGANTGELFF.